This T cell receptor beta chain emerged from a study of regulatory T cells in long-lasting Graves disease. Through Arm-PCR of CDR3 regions and iRepertoire HTBI primers, TCR beta libraries were built. MiXCR, run by TCRdb on the multiplex PCR reads, gives a single entry per CDR3 protein. This sample yields approximately 230,000 distinct CDR3 sequences, of which around 17% are seen a single time; less than 25% belongs to the top ten. Time point defined: newly diagnosed GD, antithyroid drugs for less than 3 months. PBMC-derived RNA was used for the TCR library. The CDR3 contains 11 residues. Germline CDR1 and CDR2: SGHTA and FQGNSA. This clonotype was seen many times. Germline and junction disagree at one end, which may indicate a read error.

The chain carries TRBV7-2 and TRBJ2-3; D may be TRBD1 (6 bases). The TCR sequence derives from a female donor with Graves disease. This specimen was peripheral blood mononuclear cells (PBMCs), taken at new diagnosis, from a patient treated with antithyroid drugs. CDR3 DNA sequence: TGTGCCAGCAGGTTAGGGGGTACGCAGTATTTT. This gives the protein CASRLGGTQYF. The entire variable domain, with the rest obtained from reference TRBV7-2 and TRBJ2-3, is as follows: GAGVSQSPSNKVTEKGKDVELRCDPISGHTALYWYRQSLGQGLEFLIYFQGNSAPDKSGLPSDRFSAERTGGSVSTLTIQRTQQEDSAVYLCASRLGGTQYFGPGTRLTVL.